This T cell receptor beta chain is from a study of cytomegalovirus exposure and HLA in healthy donors. Researchers ran the PCR with 60 Vbeta and 13 Jbeta primers. Measured with immunoSEQ multiplex PCR; TCRdb has only the in-frame clones, and not every one. This table has around 140,000 clones, around 87% appearing once. Study observations and caveats: Available immune exposure information was restricted to CMV serostatus only. The listing of roughly 160 TCR beta chains classed them as cytomegalovirus-associated.

The CDR3 spans 12 residues. Germline CDR1 is MNHEY and CDR2 is SVGAGI. Trimming removed 6 bases from V and 9 bases from J, with 11 bases in between. On this clone itself: Its antigen is unknown.

The source of this sequence is a woman between 25 and 40 years old in good health and CMV-seronegative. Material: PBMCs. V gene TRBV6-5 combines with J gene TRBJ2-2; D possibly corresponds to TRBD1 (6 bases). CDR3 sequence: CASRGQGWELFF. The CDR3 DNA is TGTGCCAGCAGGGGTCAGGGGTGGGAGCTGTTTTTT.